This T cell receptor (beta chain) originates from a study of cytomegalovirus exposure and HLA in healthy donors. This clone was detected only a few times. The primer mix had 60 Vbeta and 13 Jbeta primers. Profiling relied on immunoSEQ multiplex PCR, and the TCRdb table lists in-frame clones only, not all of them. The sample lists 200,000 to 250,000 clones; more than 75% were seen once. With 5 bases removed from V and 6 bases from J, the gap between germline ends came to 17 bases. The germline V gene has CDR1 MNHEY and CDR2 SVGAGI. The CDR3 has 14 amino acids. Donors were nominally healthy when sampled, though unrecorded immune exposures were likely.

The receptor was isolated from a male donor in good health and CMV-seronegative. Sequenced: PBMCs. The chain recombines TRBV6-5 with TRBJ2-7, with D possibly TRBD1 on 7 matching bases. CDR3 residues: CASSPRQGGGEQYF. CDR3 sequence (DNA): TGTGCCAGCAGTCCGCGACAGGGAGGCGGCGAGCAGTACTTC.